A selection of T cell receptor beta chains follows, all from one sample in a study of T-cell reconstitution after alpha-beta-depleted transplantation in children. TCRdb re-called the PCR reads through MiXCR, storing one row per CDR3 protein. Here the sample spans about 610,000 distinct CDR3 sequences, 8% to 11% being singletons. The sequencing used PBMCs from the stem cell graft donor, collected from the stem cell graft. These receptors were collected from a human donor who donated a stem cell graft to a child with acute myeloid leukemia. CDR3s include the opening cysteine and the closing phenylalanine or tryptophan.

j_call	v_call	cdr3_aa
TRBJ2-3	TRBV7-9	CASSQGIGLTPDTQYF
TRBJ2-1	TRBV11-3	CASSSLTGNSGNEQFF
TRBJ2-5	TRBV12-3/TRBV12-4	CASSLASRYQETQYF
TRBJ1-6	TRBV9	CASSVEGNWDSPLHF
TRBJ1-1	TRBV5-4	CASSPQGARNTEAFF
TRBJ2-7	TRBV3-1	CASSRQHVGSYEQYF
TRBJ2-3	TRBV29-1	CSGPVGDTQYF
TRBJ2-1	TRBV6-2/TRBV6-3	CASSPGLAGFRTNEQFF
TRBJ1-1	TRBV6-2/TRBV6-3	CASSTRTGGLFEAFF
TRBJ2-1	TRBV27	CASSLGSFGEQFF
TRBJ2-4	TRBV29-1	CSVEDIARDIQYF
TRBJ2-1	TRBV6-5	CASSYDFELAGAGYNEQFF
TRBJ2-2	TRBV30	CAWSSWTNPGELFF
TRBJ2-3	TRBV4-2	CASSQGSEITDTQYF
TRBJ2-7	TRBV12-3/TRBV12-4	CASSQGGQGPSLYEQYF
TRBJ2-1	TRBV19	CASTWRGPQSYNEQFF
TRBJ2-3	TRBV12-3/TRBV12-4	CASGHDQVYTDTQYF
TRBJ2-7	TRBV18	CASSPAAGVGEQYF
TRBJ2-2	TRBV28	CASTPPDRGRTGELFF
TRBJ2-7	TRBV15	CATSRATGGTYEQYF
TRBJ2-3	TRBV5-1	CASSLYAEKSTDTQYF
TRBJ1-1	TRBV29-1	CSVEDQSGTRAFF
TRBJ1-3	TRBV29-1	CSVEDYSLPGNTIYF
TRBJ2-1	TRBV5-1	CASSRDLAGVNNEQFF
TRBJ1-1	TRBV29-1	CSARQGTMNTEAFF
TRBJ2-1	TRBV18	CASSPIAGESHEQFF
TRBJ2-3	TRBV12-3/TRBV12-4	CASTAGATDTQYF
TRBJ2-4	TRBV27	CASSPRQGRENIQYF
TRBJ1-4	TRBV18	CASSPSADRLNEKLFF
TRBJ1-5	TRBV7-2	CASSLDRTQPQHF
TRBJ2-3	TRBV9	CASSVGLAGGMSTDTQYF
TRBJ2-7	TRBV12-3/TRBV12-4	CASSFPPEYEQYF
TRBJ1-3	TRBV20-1	CSALTESSGNTIYF
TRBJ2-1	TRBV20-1	CSARDGVNEQFF
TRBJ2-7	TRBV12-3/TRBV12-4	CASSLGEAGGRFEQYF
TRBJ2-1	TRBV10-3	CATSAGEQFF
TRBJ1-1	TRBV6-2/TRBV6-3	CASTPDGETEAFF
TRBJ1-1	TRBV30	CAWTTGPKNTEAFF
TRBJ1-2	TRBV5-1	CASSLEDRVYGYTF
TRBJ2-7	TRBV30	CAWTPSSSYEQYF
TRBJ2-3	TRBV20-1	CSARGTSGRDTDTQYF
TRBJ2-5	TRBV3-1	CASPQWETQYF
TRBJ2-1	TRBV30	CALLVGEKEYNEQFF